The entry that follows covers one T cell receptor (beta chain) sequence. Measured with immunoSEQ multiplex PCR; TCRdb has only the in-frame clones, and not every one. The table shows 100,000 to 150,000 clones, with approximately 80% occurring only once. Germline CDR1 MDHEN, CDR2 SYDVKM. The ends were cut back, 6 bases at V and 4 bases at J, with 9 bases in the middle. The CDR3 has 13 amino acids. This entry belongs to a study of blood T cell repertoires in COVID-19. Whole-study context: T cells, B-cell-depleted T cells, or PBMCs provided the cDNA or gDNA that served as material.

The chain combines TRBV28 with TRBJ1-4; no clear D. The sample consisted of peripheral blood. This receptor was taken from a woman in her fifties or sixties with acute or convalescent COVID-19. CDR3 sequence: CASRAQINEKLFF. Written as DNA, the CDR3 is TGTGCCAGCAGAGCGCAGATTAATGAAAAACTGTTTTTT.